These 30 T cell receptor beta chains came from one sample sequenced in a study of T cell repertoires in aging, cancer and after chemotherapy. TCR beta rearrangements were amplified from peripheral blood genomic DNA. Rearranged V-D-J TRB sequences were amplified with a mixed TRB-A/B primer pool. TCRdb processed the multiplex PCR reads anew with MiXCR; each CDR3 protein has one entry. This table holds approximately 11,000 distinct CDR3 sequences, less than 35% found once. The sample comprised blood. The receptors were sampled from a human donor in good health. The donor label of this sample is uncertain.

V is TRBV5-4 and J is TRBJ1-2; possible D gene TRBD1, 5 bases. V was shortened by 4 bases and J by 2 bases, with 12 bases between the two germline ends. Germline V gene data show CDR1 as SGHNT and CDR2 as YYREEE (reference sequence). The CDR3 consists of 14 residues. The CDR3, as DNA: TGTGCCAGCAGCCAGGGAAGTCTCAACTATGGCTACACCTTC. Its translation: CASSQGSLNYGYTF.

V usage is TRBV11-3 and J usage is TRBJ2-5; D unresolved. V gave up 2 bases and J gave up 5 bases, with 9 bases separating them. Germline V gene data show CDR1 as SGHNT and CDR2 as YENEEA. The CDR3 has 13 residues. For the CDR3, the DNA is TGTGCCAGCAGCTTAACGCGCTGGGAGACCCAGTACTTC. It specifies CASSLTRWETQYF.

This clonotype was seen only a few times. V is TRBV6-1 and J is TRBJ1-5; D ambiguous. This CDR3 is 16 amino acids long. The germline CDR1 and CDR2 sequences are MNHNS and SASEGT. The V and J ends lost 6 bases and 6 bases respectively, with 21 bases between them. CDR3 DNA: TGTGCCAGCAGACCCACCCACACTCGACTGAGTCAGCCCCAGCATTTT. It codes for CASRPTHTRLSQPQHF.

This clonotype occurred once. Given a much more abundant clone one base away, this may be a read error. CDR3 region: CVSLGTGYGELFF. In DNA form, the CDR3 reads TGTGTCAGTTTGGGGACAGGGTACGGGGAGCTGTTTTTT. This chain links TRBV19 with TRBJ2-2; 9 bases map to TRBD1. The CDR3 sequence is 13 residues long. CDR1 is LNHDA and CDR2 is SQIVND in the germline V gene (reference sequence).

V gene TRBV9 combines with J gene TRBJ1-1, with D possibly being TRBD1 (5 bases). The CDR3 runs to 16 residues. The germline V and J ends were trimmed by 3 bases and 0 bases, with 15 bases remaining between them. Per the germline V gene, CDR1 is SGDLS and CDR2 is YYNGEE. CDR3 nucleotide sequence: TGTGCCAGCAGCGGGGGCGATCCGACCTTGAACACTGAAGCTTTCTTT. As protein: CASSGGDPTLNTEAFF.

This clonotype was counted a few times. The chain joins TRBV4-3 to TRBJ2-5, with TRBD1 matching over 10 bases. The V gene end was trimmed by 0 bases and the J gene end by 3 bases; junction bases not matched to a gene: 1. CDR1 and CDR2 from the germline V gene are LGHNA and YSLEER. The length of the CDR3 is 15 residues. CDR3 in DNA: TGCGCCAGCAGCCAAGAGGGGACAGGGGAAGAGACCCAGTACTTC. Its protein product is CASSQEGTGEETQYF.

This chain joins TRBV6-5 and TRBJ2-3, with 12 bases fitting TRBD2. The CDR3 runs 15 residues. The J segment lost 6 bases and the V segment lost 2 bases, leaving 3 bases of the junction unmatched. Germline lookup yields CDR1 MNHEY and CDR2 SVGAGI. This CDR3 reads CASSYTSGGTDTQYF. In DNA, the CDR3 is TGTGCCAGCAGTTACACTAGCGGGGGGACCGATACGCAGTATTTT.

The rearrangement uses TRBV6-4 and TRBJ2-1; 14 nucleotides align to TRBD2. Germline V gives CDR1 MRHNA, CDR2 SNTAGT. The ends lost 4 bases at V and 5 bases at J; junction bases unmatched: 4. This CDR3 comprises 16 residues. CDR3 coding DNA: TGTGCCAGCAGTGGCCCGGGACTAGCGGGGGACAATGAGCAGTTCTTC. Protein product: CASSGPGLAGDNEQFF.

This clonotype was detected only a few times. The chain is built from TRBV6-2 or TRBV6-3 and TRBJ2-7, with 12 positions matching TRBD2. The junction had 8 bases not matched to a gene; V was cut back by 0 bases and J by 2 bases. CDR1 MNHEY and CDR2 SVGEGT come from the germline V gene. The CDR3 is made up of 18 amino acids. The CDR3 spells CASSYSTSGSLSTYEQYF. The DNA of the CDR3 is TGTGCCAGCAGTTACTCGACTAGCGGGAGCCTTTCCACCTACGAGCAGTACTTC.

This clonotype was observed a handful of times. V and J are TRBV5-4 and TRBJ1-5; the D gene is possibly TRBD1 (6 bases). Per germline, CDR1 SGHNT and CDR2 YYREEE (reference sequence). With 9 bases removed from V and 4 bases from J, the gap between germline ends came to 14 bases. The CDR3 totals 13 residues. CDR3 protein: CAMGSRGNQPQHF. CDR3 nucleotides: TGTGCCATGGGATCAAGGGGGAATCAGCCCCAGCATTTT.

In this sample, this clonotype turned up once. The genes are TRBV5-4 and TRBJ2-3; D may be TRBD1 (5 bases). The length of the CDR3 is 17 residues. The V gene's germline CDR1 is SGHNT and CDR2 YYREEE (reference sequence). Deletions cut 3 bases from V and 0 bases from J, with 17 bases between. The CDR3 coding sequence is TGTGCCAGCAGCTCCAAACTCGGACAACAAAGCACAGATACGCAGTATTTT. Protein sequence: CASSSKLGQQSTDTQYF. Looking up the rest from reference TRBV5-4 and TRBJ2-3 gives the full variable domain: ETGVTQSPTHLIKTRGQQVTLRCSSQSGHNTVSWYQQALGQGPQFIFQYYREEENGRGNFPPRFSGLQFPNYSSELNVNALELDDSALYLCASSSKLGQQSTDTQYFGPGTRLTVL.

This sequence joins TRBV6-2 or TRBV6-3 and TRBJ1-1, with a possible D match to TRBD1 (6 bases). Germline V gives CDR1 MNHEY, CDR2 SVGEGT. The CDR3 is made up of 13 amino acids. Trimming pared 0 bases from V and 8 bases from J, leaving 10 bases between. The CDR3 DNA is TGTGCCAGCAGTTACTCGAGGACAGCAGAAGCTTTCTTT. Translation gives CASSYSRTAEAFF.

The chain joins TRBV11-2 to TRBJ1-4; D call uncertain. There are 17 residues in the CDR3. Germline CDR1 is SGHAT and CDR2 is FQNNGV. Trimming removed 0 bases from V and 8 bases from J, with 19 bases in between. CDR3 amino acids: CASSLDLIILGREKLFF. In nucleotides, the CDR3 is TGTGCCAGCAGCTTAGATCTCATAATCCTGGGTAGGGAAAAACTGTTTTTT.

This chain joins TRBV20-1 and TRBJ1-5; D is ambiguous. V dropped 3 bases and J dropped 0 bases, with 9 bases sitting between them. This CDR3 is 14 amino acids long. Germline-derived CDR1 and CDR2 are DFQATT and SNEGSKA (reference sequence). This CDR3 is CSASSGDSNQPQHF. The CDR3 DNA follows: TGCAGTGCTAGCTCAGGAGATAGCAATCAGCCCCAGCATTTT.

Written as DNA, the CDR3 is TGCGCCAGCAGTCATTCCGGGACAGGGTCCACCGGGGAGCTGTTTTTT. This codes for CASSHSGTGSTGELFF. The chain carries TRBV5-1 and TRBJ2-2, with TRBD1 matching over 9 bases. With 5 bases clipped from V and 4 bases from J, the junction kept 9 bases outside the gene matches. Looked up from germline, CDR1 is SGHRS and CDR2 is YFSETQ. The CDR3 runs 16 residues. The whole variable domain, filled in from reference TRBV5-1 and TRBJ2-2, reads KAGVTQTPRYLIKTRGQQVTLSCSPISGHRSVSWYQQTPGQGLQFLFEYFSETQRNKGNFPGRFSGRQFSNSRSEMNVSTLELGDSALYLCASSHSGTGSTGELFFGEGSRLTVL.

This clonotype is termed medium-sized (0.01 to 0.1%). The genes are TRBV6-5 and TRBJ2-7, with 8 bases aligning to TRBD1. The germline V gene encodes CDR1 MNHEY and CDR2 SVGAGI. The CDR3 extends over 12 amino acids. The V gene end was trimmed by 6 bases and the J gene end by 5 bases; junction bases not matched to a gene: 3. CDR3 sequence (DNA): TGTGCCAGCAGAAGGACAGGGCACGAGCAGTACTTC. Residues: CASRRTGHEQYF.

The V gene is TRBV5-1, the J gene TRBJ1-1; D not certain. The CDR3 loop spans 13 amino acids. Per germline, CDR1 SGHRS and CDR2 YFSETQ. The V end lost 4 bases, the J end lost 2 bases, and 9 bases lay between the germline ends. CDR3 sequence: CASSTTYNTEAFF. CDR3 in DNA: TGCGCCAGCAGCACCACTTATAACACTGAAGCTTTCTTT. The full variable domain, its missing parts supplied by reference TRBV5-1 and TRBJ1-1, is KAGVTQTPRYLIKTRGQQVTLSCSPISGHRSVSWYQQTPGQGLQFLFEYFSETQRNKGNFPGRFSGRQFSNSRSEMNVSTLELGDSALYLCASSTTYNTEAFFGQGTRLTVV.

V usage is TRBV18 and J usage is TRBJ1-1, with TRBD1 matching over 8 bases. The germline gives CDR1 KGHSH, CDR2 LQKENI. V lost 2 bases to trimming and J lost 4 bases; unmatched junction nucleotides: 15. The CDR3 spans 18 residues. The CDR3: CASSPEMMRQGAFTEAFF. The DNA for the CDR3 is TGTGCCAGCTCACCAGAGATGATGCGTCAGGGGGCCTTCACTGAAGCTTTCTTT.

The chain uses TRBV29-1 and TRBJ2-2; D gene unclear. V lost 7 bases to trimming and J lost 4 bases, with 7 bases between them. The V gene's germline CDR1 is SQVTM and CDR2 ANQGSEA. This CDR3 has 11 residues. CDR3 protein: CSGGSTGELFF. In DNA form, the CDR3 reads TGCAGCGGAGGAAGCACCGGGGAGCTGTTTTTT.

J is TRBJ1-1 and V is TRBV12-3 or TRBV12-4; TRBD1 is a possible D gene (6 bases). The CDR3 sequence is 15 residues long. Trimming cost V 3 bases and J 4 bases, with 15 bases left between them. CDR3 coding DNA: TGTGCCAGCAGTTTTAGCGGGGGGGCCGGCACTGAAGCTTTCTTT. Amino acid sequence: CASSFSGGAGTEAFF.

This sequence joins TRBV19 and TRBJ1-2; tentative D call: TRBD1 (6 bases). Germline values: CDR1 LNHDA, CDR2 SQIVND (reference sequence). The CDR3 runs 14 residues. The V end was cut by 10 bases, the J end by 4 bases, with 19 bases between. CDR3 coding DNA: TGTGCCACGTCACAGGGTCTTCTAGGCTATGGCTACACCTTC. Translated, it gives CATSQGLLGYGYTF. Full variable domain (outside the CDR3, taken from reference TRBV19 and TRBJ1-2): DGGITQSPKYLFRKEGQNVTLSCEQNLNHDAMYWYRQDPGQGLRLIYYSQIVNDFQKGDIAEGYSVSREKKESFPLTVTSAQKNPTAFYLCATSQGLLGYGYTFGSGTRLTVV.

This clonotype is judged medium-sized (0.01 to 0.1%). The chain carries TRBV5-6 and TRBJ2-7; unclear D gene. CDR3 size: 16 residues. Per the germline V gene, CDR1 is SGHDT and CDR2 is YYEEEE. The V and J ends lost 0 bases and 2 bases respectively, with 15 bases between them. Here the CDR3 DNA reads TGTGCCAGCAGCTTGGCGTGGATAGAGGCCGCCTACGAGCAGTACTTC. This gives the protein CASSLAWIEAAYEQYF.

The chain uses TRBV30 and TRBJ2-1; 14 bases match TRBD2. The ends lost 3 bases at V and 15 bases at J; junction bases unmatched: 4. Germline V lookup: CDR1 GTSNPN, CDR2 SVGIG (reference sequence). This CDR3 is 12 amino acids long. The CDR3 protein is CAWSRTSGGWFF. For the CDR3, the DNA is TGTGCCTGGAGCAGGACTAGCGGGGGGTGGTTCTTC.

V and J are TRBV18 and TRBJ1-4, with 8 bases identical to TRBD1. CDR1 is KGHSH and CDR2 is LQKENI in the germline V gene. V dropped 4 bases and J dropped 10; count of bases not matched to a gene: 8. The CDR3 contains 14 residues. The CDR3 sequence: CASSQGQEAGKLFF. In DNA, the CDR3 is TGTGCCAGCTCACAGGGACAGGAGGCTGGAAAACTGTTTTTT.

This chain joins TRBV14 and TRBJ1-1; D not certain. V was cut by 4 bases and J by 11 bases, with 17 bases left in between. The CDR3 covers 13 residues. Germline V gene lookup returns CDR1 SGHDN and CDR2 FVKESK. CDR3 nucleotides: TGTGCCAGCAGCCTCGCGAGCAGCCTGGGGGCTTTCTTT. Its protein product is CASSLASSLGAFF. The complete variable domain, with remaining parts taken from reference TRBV14 and TRBJ1-1, reads EAGVTQFPSHSVIEKGQTVTLRCDPISGHDNLYWYRRVMGKEIKFLLHFVKESKQDESGMPNNRFLAERTGGTYSTLKVQPAELEDSGVYFCASSLASSLGAFFGQGTRLTVV.

In its sample, this clonotype was seen a few times. The chain recombines TRBV18 with TRBJ1-4, with TRBD1 matching 7 bases. Per the germline V gene, CDR1 is KGHSH and CDR2 is LQKENI. The CDR3 loop spans 13 amino acids. V lost 3 bases and J lost 10; bases outside the gene matches: 5. DNA for the CDR3: TGTGCCAGCTCACCCGGACAGGATGGAAAACTGTTTTTT. It translates to CASSPGQDGKLFF.

In nucleotides, the CDR3 is TGTGCCAGCAGCCTTCAGGGGGCGCAGGGAAACACCATATATTTT. Amino acid sequence: CASSLQGAQGNTIYF. The J gene is TRBJ1-3, the V gene TRBV6-5; TRBD1 agrees at 8 bases. Germline V gene data show CDR1 as MNHEY and CDR2 as SVGAGI. This CDR3 spans 15 amino acids. Losses at the gene ends were 6 bases for V and 4 bases for J; bases not matched to a gene: 8.

This sequence joins TRBV20-1 and TRBJ2-1; 9 bases are a match to TRBD2. The germline CDR1 and CDR2 sequences are DFQATT and SNEGSKA (reference sequence). Germline trimming cut 6 bases from V and 5 bases from J; bases unmatched to any gene: 11. The CDR3 consists of 15 residues. CDR3 loop: CSAPPLAGPNNEQFF. CDR3 DNA: TGCAGTGCCCCCCCACTAGCGGGTCCTAACAATGAGCAGTTCTTC.

The chain links TRBV7-9 to TRBJ2-1; the match to TRBD2 covers 8 bases. The V and J ends lost 5 bases and 6 bases, in that order; junction bases with no gene match: 9. Germline V gene lookup returns CDR1 SEHNR and CDR2 FQNEAQ (reference sequence). CDR3 length: 15 residues. This CDR3 reads CASSVSGVLGNEQFF. The DNA for the CDR3 is TGTGCCAGCAGCGTTAGCGGGGTCTTGGGCAATGAGCAGTTCTTC.

This clonotype was observed once. The junction differs from germline at one of its ends, possibly a read error. The V gene is TRBV6-1, the J gene TRBJ1-6, with D hard to call. CDR1 and CDR2 (germline): MNHNS, SASEGT. The CDR3 consists of 14 residues. DNA of the CDR3: TGTGCCAGAAGTGAAAGGAGTGGGAATTCACCCCTCCACTTT. Protein sequence: CARSERSGNSPLHF.